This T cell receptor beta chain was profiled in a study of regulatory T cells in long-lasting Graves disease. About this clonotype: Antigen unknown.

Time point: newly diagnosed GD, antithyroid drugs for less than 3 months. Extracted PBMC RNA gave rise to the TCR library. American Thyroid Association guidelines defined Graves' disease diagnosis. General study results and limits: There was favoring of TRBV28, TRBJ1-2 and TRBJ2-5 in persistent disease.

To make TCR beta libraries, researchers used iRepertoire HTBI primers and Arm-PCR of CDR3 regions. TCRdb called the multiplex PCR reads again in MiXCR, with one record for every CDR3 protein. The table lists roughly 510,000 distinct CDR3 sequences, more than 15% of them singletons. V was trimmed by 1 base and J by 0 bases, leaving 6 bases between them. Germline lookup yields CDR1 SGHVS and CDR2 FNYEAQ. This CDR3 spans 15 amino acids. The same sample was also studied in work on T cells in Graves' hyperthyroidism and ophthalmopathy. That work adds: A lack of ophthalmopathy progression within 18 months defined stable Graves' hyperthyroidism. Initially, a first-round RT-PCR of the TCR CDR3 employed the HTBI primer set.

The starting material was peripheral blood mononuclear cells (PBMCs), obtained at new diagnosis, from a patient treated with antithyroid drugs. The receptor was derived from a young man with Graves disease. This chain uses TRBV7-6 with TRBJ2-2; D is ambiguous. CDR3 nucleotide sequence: TGTGCCAGCAGCTTAGACCATACGAACACCGGGGAGCTGTTTTTT. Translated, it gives CASSLDHTNTGELFF.